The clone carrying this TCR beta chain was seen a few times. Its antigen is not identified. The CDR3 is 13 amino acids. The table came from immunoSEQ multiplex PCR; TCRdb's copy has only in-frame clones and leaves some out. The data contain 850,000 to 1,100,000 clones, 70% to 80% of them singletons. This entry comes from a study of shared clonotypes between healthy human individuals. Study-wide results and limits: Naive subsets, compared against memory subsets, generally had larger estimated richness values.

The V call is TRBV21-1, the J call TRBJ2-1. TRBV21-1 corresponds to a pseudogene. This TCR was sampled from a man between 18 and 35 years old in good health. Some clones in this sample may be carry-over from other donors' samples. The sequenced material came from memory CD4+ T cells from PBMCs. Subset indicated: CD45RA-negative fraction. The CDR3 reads CASSKEPYNEQFF. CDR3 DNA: TGTGCCAGCAGCAAAGAACCCTACAATGAGCAGTTCTTC.